The present TCR beta chain was sequenced within a study of neurological immune-mediated disorders. There are many counts of this clonotype. Germline lookup yields CDR1 DFQATT and CDR2 SNEGSKA (reference sequence). The junction had 7 bases not matched to a gene; V was cut back by 5 bases and J by 4 bases. This CDR3 is built from 13 residues. From the 5' RACE reads, TCRdb called clonotypes with MiXCR, one entry per CDR3 protein. The sample includes tens of thousands of distinct CDR3 sequences, approximately 7% of them seen just once. Sequencing was carried out using PBMCs. The V gene is TRBV20-1, the J gene TRBJ2-7, with TRBD2 matching over 8 bases. This TCR derives from a woman aged 40-49 years in good health. CDR3 DNA sequence: TGCAGTGCTTGGCGGGAGGACCTTTACGAGCAGTACTTC. Its protein product is CSAWREDLYEQYF.